These 2 T cell receptor beta chains came from one sample sequenced in a study of CD8+ T cells in alopecia areata. Investigators isolated RNA and reverse transcribed it into cDNA to act as the sequencing template. Only in-frame clones appear in the TCRdb table, and some are missing; sequencing was by immunoSEQ multiplex PCR. The table has roughly 14,000 clones, 50% to 70% seen once. Peripheral blood, together with lesional scalp punch biopsies, was collected from alopecia areata patients. The material sequenced was skin, taken at week 0. The receptor set was obtained from a human donor with alopecia areata.

This chain uses TRBV27 with TRBJ1-2; D unclear. The V gene's germline CDR1 is MNHEY and CDR2 SMNVEV (reference sequence). V was clipped by 8 bases and J by 0 bases, with 16 bases between them. The CDR3 contains 15 residues. The CDR3 DNA is TGTGCCAGCCCGGGGAATCCCCCCACTAACTATGGCTACACCTTC. It specifies CASPGNPPTNYGYTF.

The chain couples TRBV4-1 to TRBJ1-4; possibly TRBD1 for D (5 bases). Trimming pared 6 bases from V and 4 bases from J, leaving 12 bases between. The CDR3 has 14 residues. Per the germline V gene, CDR1 is MGHRA and CDR2 is YSYEKL. The CDR3 DNA is TGCGCCAGCAGACGCGGCCAGGGTAATGAAAAACTGTTTTTT. Amino acids: CASRRGQGNEKLFF.